A single sample gave rise to the 32 T cell receptor beta chains below, sequenced in a study of shared clonotypes between healthy human individuals. Sequenced by immunoSEQ multiplex PCR; TCRdb stores in-frame clones only, minus some. The data show around 940,000 clones, 70% to 85% seen once. Sequenced input: memory CD4+ T cells sorted from blood. The subset was: CD45RA-negative fraction. These receptors were obtained from a man aged 18-30 years in good health.

The chain links TRBV15 to TRBJ1-1; TRBD1 is a possible D gene (6 bases). The CDR3 length is 13 residues. In germline, CDR1 is LNHNV, CDR2 YYDKDF (reference sequence). Trimming removed 3 bases from V and 1 base from J, with 6 bases in between. DNA for the CDR3: TGTGCCACCAGCAGGGGACAGAACACTGAAGCTTTCTTT. It codes for CATSRGQNTEAFF. The variable domain in full, completed from reference TRBV15 and TRBJ1-1, reads DAMVIQNPRYQVTQFGKPVTLSCSQTLNHNVMYWYQQKSSQAPKLLFHYYDKDFNNEADTPDNFQSRRPNTSFCFLDIRSPGLGDTAMYLCATSRGQNTEAFFGQGTRLTVV.

V is TRBV5-1 and J is TRBJ2-3; the D gene is possibly TRBD1 (7 bases). V shed 4 bases and J shed 2 bases, with 17 bases lying between them. This CDR3 contains 16 residues. Looked up from germline, CDR1 is SGHRS and CDR2 is YFSETQ. Written as DNA, the CDR3 is TGCGCCAGCAGCCCCAGGGGGGCCAACCCCACAGATACGCAGTATTTT. It is translated as CASSPRGANPTDTQYF.

This rearrangement joins TRBV29-1 to TRBJ2-5; D gene ambiguous. The germline CDR1 and CDR2 sequences are SQVTM and ANQGSEA. The V gene lost 5 bases and the J gene lost 4 bases, with 11 bases spanning the gap. The CDR3 covers 12 residues. CDR3 nucleotides: TGCAGCGTTATAGGAGCTTCAGAGACCCAGTACTTC. Translation gives CSVIGASETQYF.

This clone has only a few counts. The chain joins TRBV5-6 to TRBJ1-1; TRBD1 aligns across 8 bases. From germline, CDR1 is SGHDT and CDR2 YYEEEE. This CDR3 spans 14 amino acids. The V and J ends lost 4 bases and 3 bases, in that order; junction bases with no gene match: 5. CDR3 loop: CASSPTDRDTEAFF. CDR3 coding DNA: TGTGCCAGCAGCCCAACGGACAGGGACACTGAAGCTTTCTTT.

This clone was counted many times. V gene TRBV29-1 combines with J gene TRBJ1-3; perhaps TRBD1 as D (5 bases). The CDR3 has 13 amino acids. Looked up from germline, CDR1 is SQVTM and CDR2 is ANQGSEA. Trimming cost V 5 bases and J 0 bases, with 8 bases left between them. The CDR3: CSVMGHSGNTIYF. CDR3 coding DNA: TGCAGCGTTATGGGGCACTCTGGAAACACCATATATTTT.

The chain has TRBV23-1 and TRBJ1-1; D perhaps matches TRBD1 (6 bases). TRBV23-1 is flagged as an ORF with uncertain function. Between the trimmed V and J ends, which lost 3 bases and 1 base, there was a span of 12 bases. This CDR3 has 15 residues. CDR3 DNA: TGCGCCAGCAGTCATCCGGGACACAAGAACACTGAAGCTTTCTTT. It codes for CASSHPGHKNTEAFF.

This chain uses TRBV18 with TRBJ1-4, with D uncertain. The germline gives CDR1 KGHSH, CDR2 LQKENI. The V end was cut by 0 bases, the J end by 4 bases, with 3 bases between. The CDR3 covers 13 residues. The CDR3 DNA sequence: TGTGCCAGCTCACCACCAGTTAATGAAAAACTGTTTTTT. Protein sequence: CASSPPVNEKLFF.

This clone was counted a few times. J is TRBJ2-1 and V is TRBV9, with D tentatively TRBD1 (5 bases). CDR1 is SGDLS and CDR2 is YYNGEE in the germline V gene. The CDR3 is made up of 15 amino acids. V gave up 6 bases and J gave up 6 bases, with 19 bases separating them. DNA of the CDR3: TGTGCCAGCAACCCATGGCAGGGTCAGGGCAATGAGCAGTTCTTC. Residues: CASNPWQGQGNEQFF.

This clone occurred once. The V gene is TRBV18, the J gene TRBJ2-5; D is unresolved. CDR3 length: 14 residues. V lost 0 bases to trimming and J lost 2 bases, with 7 bases between them. Germline V gene data show CDR1 as KGHSH and CDR2 as LQKENI. This CDR3 is CASSPPNEQETQYF. CDR3 coding DNA: TGTGCCAGCTCACCACCGAACGAACAAGAGACCCAGTACTTC.

In the case of this clone: A read error is possible here, since a much larger clone lies one base away. The rearrangement links TRBV21-1 to TRBJ2-2; the table's D call, TRBD2, has no DNA check behind it. TRBV21-1 is flagged as a pseudogene. The length of the CDR3 is 18 residues. The CDR3 DNA is TGTGCCAGCGGCAATGTAGAGACTAGCGGGATAAACACCGGGGAGCTGTTTTTT. As protein: CASGNVETSGINTGELFF.

This rearrangement joins TRBV5-1 to TRBJ2-7; D not resolved. The CDR3 has 13 amino acids. Germline V gene lookup returns CDR1 SGHRS and CDR2 YFSETQ. Between the trimmed V and J ends, which lost 5 bases and 3 bases, there was a span of 12 bases. In DNA, the CDR3 is TGCGCCAGCAGGGGTCAAGGGTTCTACGAGCAGTACTTC. Protein sequence: CASRGQGFYEQYF.

J is TRBJ1-3 and V is TRBV7-8; D uncertain. The V end lost 0 bases, the J end lost 0 bases, and 9 bases lay between the germline ends. The CDR3 spans 16 residues. The V gene's germline CDR1 is SGHVS and CDR2 FQNEAQ. The CDR3 region has the DNA TGTGCCAGCAGCTTAGCGACCGTCAGCTCTGGAAACACCATATATTTT. Translation gives CASSLATVSSGNTIYF. The variable domain in full, completed from reference TRBV7-8 and TRBJ1-3, reads GAGVSQSPRYKVAKRGQDVALRCDPISGHVSLFWYQQALGQGPEFLTYFQNEAQLDKSGLPSDRFFAERPEGSVSTLKIQRTQQEDSAVYLCASSLATVSSGNTIYFGEGSWLTVV.

The gene calls are TRBV18 and TRBJ2-3; D uncertain. CDR1 and CDR2 from the germline V gene are KGHSH and LQKENI. This CDR3 has 17 residues. The V end was cut by 2 bases, the J end by 4 bases, with 19 bases between. The chain's CDR3 is CASSPIRTLPTSDTQYF. DNA of the CDR3: TGTGCCAGCTCACCAATCAGGACCCTACCAACATCAGATACGCAGTATTTT.

V gene TRBV30 combines with J gene TRBJ2-7; D possibly matches TRBD1 or TRBD2 (5 bases each). The CDR3 is 11 residues long. Looked up from germline, CDR1 is GTSNPN and CDR2 is SVGIG (reference sequence). Trimming removed 3 bases at V and 9 bases at J, with 12 bases between. The CDR3 sequence is CAWRERDGQYF. In DNA form, the CDR3 reads TGTGCCTGGAGAGAACGGGACGGGCAGTACTTC.

CDR3 in amino acids: CASSLKTGGLHGYTF. The CDR3 bases are TGTGCCAGCAGCTTAAAGACAGGGGGCCTACATGGCTACACCTTC. V and J are TRBV7-2 and TRBJ1-2; 10 bases are a match to TRBD1. This CDR3 spans 15 amino acids. V lost 2 bases and J lost 6; bases outside the gene matches: 6. Germline V lookup: CDR1 SGHTA, CDR2 FQGNSA.

J is TRBJ2-7 and V is TRBV6-5, with D unclear. Germline values: CDR1 MNHEY, CDR2 SVGAGI. The CDR3 has 15 amino acids. Trimming shortened V by 2 bases and J by 0 bases, and 11 bases separated the two germline ends. Here the CDR3 reads CASSYQASSSYEQYF. The CDR3 DNA sequence: TGTGCCAGCAGTTACCAGGCAAGTTCCTCCTACGAGCAGTACTTC.

This clone was observed a few times. This sequence joins TRBV30 and TRBJ1-6, with no clear D. The germline V gene encodes CDR1 GTSNPN and CDR2 SVGIG (reference sequence). Trimming shortened V by 3 bases and J by 0 bases, and 12 bases separated the two germline ends. The CDR3 is 16 residues long. The CDR3 coding sequence is TGTGCCTGGAGAACGGCGGGCAGCTCCTATAATTCACCCCTCCACTTT. It codes for CAWRTAGSSYNSPLHF.

J is TRBJ2-5 and V is TRBV10-3, with D perhaps assigned TRBD1 or TRBD2 (5 bases each). The CDR3 totals 13 residues. From germline, CDR1 is ENHRY and CDR2 SYGVKD. V was trimmed by 11 bases and J by 5 bases, leaving 18 bases between them. CDR3 in DNA: TGTGCCGCGTCAAGGGGTAGCGCGGAGACCCAGTACTTC. Encoded protein: CAASRGSAETQYF.

The genes are TRBV9 and TRBJ1-5; D gene unclear. Trimming shortened V by 0 bases and J by 6 bases, and 13 bases separated the two germline ends. The CDR3 is 15 residues long. The V gene's germline CDR1 is SGDLS and CDR2 YYNGEE. The CDR3 DNA sequence: TGTGCCAGCAGCGTAGACGAGGGCTCAGGTCAGCCCCAGCATTTT. Protein sequence: CASSVDEGSGQPQHF.

This rearrangement joins TRBV2 to TRBJ2-3, with D hard to call. Trimming cost V 8 bases and J 2 bases, with 14 bases left between them. This CDR3 region has 14 residues. Germline V gene data show CDR1 as SNHLY and CDR2 as FYNNEI. CDR3 bases: TGTGCCAGCCTGAGGTCGCAGTCCACAGATACGCAGTATTTT. Translated: CASLRSQSTDTQYF.

The genes are TRBV6-1 and TRBJ2-3, with 9 bases lining up with TRBD2. J gave up 4 bases and V 1 base, and 12 bases lay outside the gene matches. This CDR3 contains 18 residues. Germline assignment: CDR1 MNHNS and CDR2 SASEGT. The CDR3 DNA follows: TGTGCCAGCAGTGAAGAAGGGCCTACTAGCGGGTTTGCAGATACGCAGTATTTT. As protein: CASSEEGPTSGFADTQYF.

This chain uses TRBV27 with TRBJ1-5, with D unresolved. There are 15 residues in the CDR3. Germline V gene sequence: CDR1 MNHEY, CDR2 SMNVEV (reference sequence). V lost 2 bases and J 1 base, leaving 9 bases between the germline ends. Here the CDR3 reads CASSLMGLSNQPQHF. The CDR3 DNA follows: TGTGCCAGCAGTTTAATGGGGTTAAGCAATCAGCCCCAGCATTTT.

V gene TRBV6-1 combines with J gene TRBJ1-6; D is ambiguous. The CDR3 has 15 residues. Germline V CDR1 and CDR2: MNHNS, SASEGT. V lost 8 bases and J 5 bases, leaving 16 bases between the germline ends. CDR3 loop: CASWRASLNNSPLHF. CDR3 DNA: TGTGCCAGCTGGAGAGCGAGTCTTAATAATTCACCCCTCCACTTT.

This clone was picked up one time. The V call is TRBV10-3, the J call TRBJ2-7; 7 bases are a match to TRBD1. With V trimmed by 2 bases and J by 6 bases, 1 base remained unmatched. From germline, CDR1 is ENHRY and CDR2 SYGVKD. The CDR3 runs 12 residues. The CDR3 spells CAISETGAEQYF. The CDR3 coding sequence is TGTGCCATCAGTGAGACAGGGGCCGAGCAGTACTTC.

The chain carries TRBV6-6 and TRBJ2-1; 7 bases fit TRBD2. CDR1 is MNHNY and CDR2 is SVGAGI in the germline V gene (reference sequence). The CDR3 is made up of 13 amino acids. The J segment lost 4 bases and the V segment lost 7 bases, leaving 4 bases of the junction unmatched. In DNA form, the CDR3 reads TGTGCCAGCACCAGGGAGGGGTACAATGAGCAGTTCTTC. This encodes CASTREGYNEQFF.

The chain carries TRBV14 and TRBJ2-1; the D gene is possibly TRBD1 (5 bases). Trimming left V 4 bases short and J 10 bases short, with 11 bases between. The length of the CDR3 is 12 residues. Germline V gene lookup returns CDR1 SGHDN and CDR2 FVKESK. The CDR3 nucleotides are TGTGCCAGCAGCCCAGACAGAGTCGAGCAGTTCTTC. Protein: CASSPDRVEQFF.

This sequence joins TRBV10-3 and TRBJ2-7; the D gene is possibly TRBD1 (6 bases). The germline V gene has CDR1 ENHRY and CDR2 SYGVKD. V was cut by 6 bases and J by 7 bases, with 10 bases left in between. The CDR3 has 11 amino acids. The CDR3 spells CAISERGEQYF. For the CDR3, the DNA is TGTGCCATCAGCGAAAGGGGGGAGCAGTACTTC.

The gene calls are TRBV10-2 and TRBJ2-5, with no clear D. This CDR3 is 13 amino acids long. Per germline, CDR1 WSHSY and CDR2 SAAADI. The V end was cut by 4 bases, the J end by 5 bases, with 11 bases between. DNA for the CDR3: TGCGCCAGCAGTGTTCGGGTTCGCGAGACCCAGTACTTC. Its protein is CASSVRVRETQYF.

This chain uses TRBV29-1 with TRBJ2-7; 10 bases align to TRBD2. CDR3 size: 12 residues. Germline V gives CDR1 SQVTM, CDR2 ANQGSEA. The V and J ends lost 4 bases and 6 bases, in that order; junction bases with no gene match: 3. The CDR3, as DNA: TGCAGCGTTGCGGGACTAGCGTCCGAGCAGTACTTC. It yields the protein CSVAGLASEQYF.

This chain joins TRBV11-2 and TRBJ2-7, with D possibly being TRBD1 (6 bases). This CDR3 is 13 amino acids long. Germline loops: CDR1 SGHAT, CDR2 FQNNGV. V lost 11 bases, J lost 0 bases, and 14 bases lay in between. The CDR3 coding sequence is TGTGCCGTATCGAGGGGGAGCTCCTACGAGCAGTACTTC. Translation gives CAVSRGSSYEQYF.

The gene calls are TRBV7-9 and TRBJ2-3, with 7 bases that match TRBD1. Germline assignment: CDR1 SEHNR and CDR2 FQNEAQ (reference sequence). This CDR3 spans 15 amino acids. J was trimmed by 1 base and V by 5 bases; bases with no gene match: 6. The CDR3 DNA reads TGTGCCAGCAGCCCTCCAGGGGGAGGCACAGATACGCAGTATTTT. Amino acids: CASSPPGGGTDTQYF.

This chain links TRBV29-1 with TRBJ1-3; 8 bases map to TRBD1. The germline gives CDR1 SQVTM, CDR2 ANQGSEA. V shed 7 bases and J 4 bases; nucleotides not matched to a gene: 3. The CDR3 loop spans 12 amino acids. CDR3 sequence (DNA): TGCAGCGCCGGGACAGGAGGAAACACCATATATTTT. Translated: CSAGTGGNTIYF.